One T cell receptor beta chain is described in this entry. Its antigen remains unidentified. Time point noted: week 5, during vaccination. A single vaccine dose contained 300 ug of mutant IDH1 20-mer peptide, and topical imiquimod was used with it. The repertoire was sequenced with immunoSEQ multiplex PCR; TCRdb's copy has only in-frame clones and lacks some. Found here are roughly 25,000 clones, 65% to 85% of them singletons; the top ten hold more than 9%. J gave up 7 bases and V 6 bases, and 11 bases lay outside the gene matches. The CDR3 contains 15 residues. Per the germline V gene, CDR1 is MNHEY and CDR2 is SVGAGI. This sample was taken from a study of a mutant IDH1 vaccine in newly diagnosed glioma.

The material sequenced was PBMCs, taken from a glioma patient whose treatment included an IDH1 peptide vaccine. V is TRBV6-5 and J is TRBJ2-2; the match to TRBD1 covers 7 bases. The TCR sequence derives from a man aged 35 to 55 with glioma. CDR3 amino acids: CASRRGRGYSGELFF. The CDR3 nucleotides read TGTGCCAGCAGGAGAGGCAGGGGGTATAGCGGGGAGCTGTTTTTT.